This entry lists 31 T cell receptor beta chains sequenced from one sample in a study of blood T cells in healthy people across ages. A J-beta primer mix and a sample-barcoded 5' primer were used in a second PCR of about 7 to 12 cycles. TCRdb recomputed calls from the 5' RACE reads with MiXCR, one row per CDR3 protein. This repertoire shows 750,000 to 850,000 distinct CDR3 sequences, around a quarter found once; its top ten account for more than 3%. This sample was shared with a second study, whose subject was T cells of mothers and their children.

The sample comprised blood. These receptors came from a boy aged 10-17 years in good health.

This clonotype showed up just a few times. The chain recombines TRBV4-3 with TRBJ2-1; no definite D call. This CDR3 comprises 16 residues. Germline V gene lookup returns CDR1 LGHNA and CDR2 YSLEER. Trimming pared 0 bases from V and 4 bases from J, leaving 13 bases between. CDR3 sequence reads: CASSQDSAGLYNEQFF. The CDR3 coding sequence is TGCGCCAGCAGCCAAGACTCGGCAGGCCTTTACAATGAGCAGTTCTTC.

This chain joins TRBV5-1 and TRBJ2-1; the D is unclear. Germline CDR1 reads SGHRS; CDR2 reads YFSETQ. V lost 4 bases, J lost 1 base, and 18 bases lay in between. The length of the CDR3 is 17 residues. The CDR3 DNA sequence: TGCGCCAGCAGCCCCCCCTTACTGACGGTATCCTACAATGAGCAGTTCTTC. This codes for CASSPPLLTVSYNEQFF.

With regard to this clonotype: Germline and junction disagree at one end, which may indicate a read error. The chain joins TRBV28 to TRBJ1-1; D not certain. The V gene's germline CDR1 is MDHEN and CDR2 SYDVKM. This CDR3 contains 12 residues. CDR3 region: CARSSQRTEAFF. DNA of the CDR3: TGTGCCAGAAGTTCTCAGCGGACTGAAGCTTTCTTT.

V usage is TRBV29-1 and J usage is TRBJ2-3, with 7 positions matching TRBD2. The junction had 5 bases not matched to a gene; V was cut back by 6 bases and J by 2 bases. The CDR3 consists of 13 residues. Germline V gene lookup returns CDR1 SQVTM and CDR2 ANQGSEA. The CDR3: CSVGGENTDTQYF. In DNA form, the CDR3 reads TGCAGCGTGGGGGGGGAAAACACAGATACGCAGTATTTT.

V and J are TRBV28 and TRBJ1-2; perhaps TRBD1 as D (5 bases). The CDR3 contains 15 residues. CDR1 is MDHEN, CDR2 SYDVKM, per germline. V gave up 4 bases and J gave up 6 bases, with 18 bases separating them. The CDR3 coding sequence is TGTGCCAGCAGTTCCCTCCAGGGTAGTGACGATGGCTACACCTTC. Protein: CASSSLQGSDDGYTF.

The V gene is TRBV29-1, the J gene TRBJ2-5; 7 bases match TRBD2. The J call may be mistaken, given a closer DNA end match to TRBJ2-1. CDR1 is SQVTM, CDR2 ANQGSEA, per germline. The CDR3 spans 12 residues. In DNA form, the CDR3 reads TGCAGCGTTCTGTGGGGGAGGGTTGAGCAGTTCTTC. This encodes CSVLWGRVEQFF.

The rearrangement uses TRBV12-3 or TRBV12-4 and TRBJ2-7; 11 positions agree with TRBD2. J gave up 3 bases and V 6 bases, and 7 bases lay outside the gene matches. The CDR3 contains 15 residues. DNA of the CDR3: TGTGCCAGCAGGCGCACTAGCGGGAGTATCTACGAGCAGTACTTC. It is translated as CASRRTSGSIYEQYF.

This chain connects TRBV25-1 to TRBJ1-2, with TRBD1 as a possible D gene (5 bases). Germline V CDR1 and CDR2: MGHDK, SYGVNS. This CDR3 region has 13 residues. V lost 3 bases, J lost 9 bases, and 14 bases lay in between. The CDR3 loop is CASSDGTTGRYTF. Written as DNA, the CDR3 is TGTGCCAGCAGTGATGGGACTACTGGGCGCTACACCTTC.

Only a few counts were recorded for this clonotype. The V gene is TRBV25-1, the J gene TRBJ2-7; perhaps TRBD2 as D (5 bases). Trimming cost V 1 base and J 2 bases, with 9 bases left between them. Germline lookup yields CDR1 MGHDK and CDR2 SYGVNS. This CDR3 has 14 residues. CDR3 bases: TGTGCCAGCAGTGAATTCGGACTGACCTACGAGCAGTACTTC. Protein product: CASSEFGLTYEQYF.

The V and J genes are TRBV27 and TRBJ1-5, with D hard to call. The CDR3 has 16 amino acids. V was trimmed by 3 bases and J by 0 bases, leaving 12 bases between them. Per the germline V gene, CDR1 is MNHEY and CDR2 is SMNVEV (reference sequence). The CDR3 loop is CASSLQRDHSNQPQHF. CDR3 bases: TGTGCCAGCAGTTTGCAAAGGGATCATAGCAATCAGCCCCAGCATTTT.

The chain employs TRBV30 and TRBJ2-3; D remains ambiguous. Germline V lookup: CDR1 GTSNPN, CDR2 SVGIG (reference sequence). This CDR3 has 12 amino acids. This CDR3 is CSLDGGTDTQYF. The CDR3 nucleotides read TGTAGCTTGGATGGGGGCACAGATACGCAGTATTTT.

This clonotype has more than one count but fewer than ten. The chain carries TRBV30 and TRBJ1-2; no firm D call. This CDR3 has 13 amino acids. CDR1 and CDR2 (germline): GTSNPN, SVGIG (reference sequence). Trimming took off 0 bases at V and 7 bases at J, with 12 bases between the two ends. The CDR3 here is CAWSVPMIGGYTF. DNA for the CDR3: TGTGCCTGGAGTGTACCCATGATAGGTGGCTACACCTTC.

The table lists this clonotype with a few counts. The rearrangement joins TRBV7-9 to TRBJ2-1, with 13 bases matching TRBD2. The junction had 1 base not matched to a gene; V was cut back by 4 bases and J by 1 base. The CDR3 extends over 16 amino acids. Germline CDR1 reads SEHNR; CDR2 reads FQNEAQ (reference sequence). CDR3 in amino acids: CASSWGLAGSYNEQFF. The CDR3, as DNA: TGTGCCAGCAGCTGGGGACTAGCGGGGTCCTACAATGAGCAGTTCTTC. Using reference TRBV7-9 and TRBJ2-1 for the parts outside the CDR3, the full variable domain is DTGVSQNPRHKITKRGQNVTFRCDPISEHNRLYWYRQTLGQGPEFLTYFQNEAQLEKSRLLSDRFSAERPKGSFSTLEIQRTEQGDSAMYLCASSWGLAGSYNEQFFGPGTRLTVL.

This clonotype turned up a few times. The V gene is TRBV27, the J gene TRBJ1-4, with a weak D call TRBD1 (6 bases). The CDR3 consists of 16 residues. Trimming pared 5 bases from V and 4 bases from J, leaving 17 bases between. The germline CDR1 and CDR2 sequences are MNHEY and SMNVEV (reference sequence). The CDR3 spells CASSPLWGARNEKLFF. The CDR3 DNA reads TGTGCCAGCAGTCCGCTATGGGGGGCGCGTAATGAAAAACTGTTTTTT.

The rearrangement uses TRBV15 and TRBJ2-5; D possibly corresponds to TRBD1 (5 bases). Germline V lookup: CDR1 LNHNV, CDR2 YYDKDF (reference sequence). The CDR3 extends over 15 amino acids. Trimming shortened V by 2 bases and J by 2 bases, and 12 bases separated the two germline ends. CDR3 DNA sequence: TGTGCCACCAGCAGACTTGGCCCAGGGCAAGAGACCCAGTACTTC. Amino acids: CATSRLGPGQETQYF. The variable domain in full, with the rest retrieved from reference TRBV15 and TRBJ2-5, is DAMVIQNPRYQVTQFGKPVTLSCSQTLNHNVMYWYQQKSSQAPKLLFHYYDKDFNNEADTPDNFQSRRPNTSFCFLDIRSPGLGDTAMYLCATSRLGPGQETQYFGPGTRLLVL.

This clonotype was detected ten times or more. The chain recombines TRBV28 with TRBJ2-4, with D perhaps TRBD1 or TRBD2 (5 bases each). This CDR3 has 15 amino acids. Germline V gives CDR1 MDHEN, CDR2 SYDVKM. Between the trimmed V and J ends, which lost 6 bases and 8 bases, there was a span of 20 bases. CDR3 sequence reads: CASSKGRGTKDIQYF. The CDR3 bases are TGTGCCAGCAGCAAGGGCCGGGGCACTAAGGACATTCAGTACTTC. Combining the CDR3 with reference TRBV28 and TRBJ2-4 gives the whole variable domain DVKVTQSSRYLVKRTGEKVFLECVQDMDHENMFWYRQDPGLGLRLIYFSYDVKMKEKGDIPEGYSVSREKKERFSLILESASTNQTSMYLCASSKGRGTKDIQYFGAGTRLSVL.

The V call is TRBV5-1, the J call TRBJ2-5; D possibly corresponds to TRBD1 (5 bases). Germline V gene sequence: CDR1 SGHRS, CDR2 YFSETQ. The CDR3 sequence is 14 residues long. V gave up 3 bases and J gave up 2 bases, with 11 bases separating them. CDR3 sequence reads: CASSWLTVQETQYF. The CDR3 bases are TGCGCCAGCAGCTGGCTGACAGTGCAAGAGACCCAGTACTTC.

In its sample, this clonotype was seen a few times. The chain recombines TRBV7-2 with TRBJ2-5, with 10 bases lining up with TRBD1. Trimming cost V 4 bases and J 4 bases; bases outside gene matches: 6. The CDR3 runs to 15 residues. CDR1 SGHTA and CDR2 FQGNSA come from the germline V gene. CDR3 DNA sequence: TGTGCCAGCAGCTCGGGACAGGGGATTGGAGAGACCCAGTACTTC. Translated, it gives CASSSGQGIGETQYF.

This clonotype turned up a few times. The gene calls are TRBV20-1 and TRBJ1-1; D perhaps matches TRBD1 (5 bases). The CDR3 is 13 amino acids. Germline V lookup: CDR1 DFQATT, CDR2 SNEGSKA (reference sequence). Trimming removed 0 bases from V and 4 bases from J, with 9 bases in between. The CDR3 sequence is CSARDRGVTEAFF. CDR3 DNA: TGCAGTGCTAGAGATCGGGGGGTCACTGAAGCTTTCTTT.

V and J are TRBV29-1 and TRBJ2-5; the D gene is possibly TRBD1 (6 bases). TRBJ2-7 matches the DNA end more closely, so the J call is doubtful. This CDR3 region has 13 residues. Germline V gene data show CDR1 as SQVTM and CDR2 as ANQGSEA. The CDR3 loop reads CSVVGTSSYEQYF. DNA for the CDR3: TGCAGCGTTGTAGGGACATCCTCCTACGAGCAGTACTTC.

The V and J genes are TRBV12-3 or TRBV12-4 and TRBJ2-7; D is perhaps TRBD1 or TRBD2 (5 bases each). The CDR3 extends over 14 amino acids. Trimming removed 2 bases from V and 5 bases from J, with 13 bases in between. The chain's CDR3 is CASSLLGRSHEQYF. The DNA for the CDR3 is TGTGCCAGCAGTTTACTGGGACGCAGCCACGAGCAGTACTTC.

This chain uses TRBV4-3 with TRBJ2-7; weak D call: TRBD2 (5 bases). Germline CDR1 LGHNA, CDR2 YSLEER. The CDR3 spans 17 residues. V lost 0 bases and J lost 4, with 19 bases in between. CDR3 in amino acids: CASSQDLFSEAGYEQYF. The CDR3 nucleotides read TGCGCCAGCAGCCAAGATCTGTTTTCAGAGGCGGGTTACGAGCAGTACTTC.

The chain employs TRBV28 and TRBJ2-5; TRBD1 matches 7 bases. Germline values: CDR1 MDHEN, CDR2 SYDVKM. V lost 7 bases, J lost 5 bases, and 10 bases stayed unmatched. The length of the CDR3 is 14 residues. The CDR3 sequence: CASTLRQGGETQYF. DNA of the CDR3: TGTGCCAGCACCCTCAGACAGGGTGGGGAGACCCAGTACTTC.

This chain joins TRBV3-1 and TRBJ2-1, with 7 bases fitting TRBD1. The end of the DNA fits TRBJ2-5 better, so the J call may be wrong. The CDR3 covers 17 residues. Germline CDR1 is LGHDT and CDR2 is YNNKEL (reference sequence). CDR3 in DNA: TGTGCCAGCAGCCAACCCCCGGGACAGACTTCGCAAGAGACCCAGTACTTC. It codes for CASSQPPGQTSQETQYF.

This clonotype was observed a handful of times. This chain connects TRBV5-1 to TRBJ2-1, with 13 bases lining up with TRBD2. The length of the CDR3 is 15 residues. Losses at the gene ends were 6 bases for V and 7 bases for J; bases not matched to a gene: 7. Germline CDR1 SGHRS, CDR2 YFSETQ. The DNA for the CDR3 is TGCGCCAGCAAACGGACTAGCGGGAGCGGGAATGAGCAGTTCTTC. Translating gives CASKRTSGSGNEQFF.

The chain combines TRBV29-1 with TRBJ2-7; 8 bases map to TRBD2. Unmatched junction bases numbered 1, after V lost 5 bases and J lost 1 base. Germline CDR1 and CDR2: SQVTM and ANQGSEA. The CDR3 consists of 12 residues. The CDR3 nucleotides are TGCAGCGTTTTAGCGGGGTCCTACGAGCAGTACTTC. This gives the protein CSVLAGSYEQYF.

This clonotype was detected a few times. The J gene is TRBJ2-2, the V gene TRBV12-3 or TRBV12-4, with TRBD2 identical over 8 bases. V dropped 6 bases and J dropped 4; count of bases not matched to a gene: 4. This CDR3 comprises 14 residues. Written as DNA, the CDR3 is TGTGCCAGCAGGCCCGGGACTAGCACCGGGGAGCTGTTTTTT. Residues: CASRPGTSTGELFF.

This clonotype was picked up a small number of times. The chain couples TRBV4-3 to TRBJ1-1; possible D gene TRBD1, 5 bases. V lost 0 bases and J 1 base, leaving 9 bases between the germline ends. The germline V gene encodes CDR1 LGHNA and CDR2 YSLEER. CDR3 length: 15 amino acids. CDR3 region: CASSQDPGANTEAFF. The CDR3 bases are TGCGCCAGCAGCCAAGATCCCGGGGCGAACACTGAAGCTTTCTTT.

The chain links TRBV7-9 to TRBJ2-5; possible D gene TRBD2, 5 bases. Trimming shortened V by 2 bases and J by 3 bases, and 13 bases separated the two germline ends. CDR3 length equals 15 residues. Germline V gene lookup returns CDR1 SEHNR and CDR2 FQNEAQ (reference sequence). The CDR3 is CASSLYPDYEETQYF. CDR3 bases: TGTGCCAGCAGCTTATACCCCGACTACGAAGAGACCCAGTACTTC.

This clonotype came up a few times. The chain is built from TRBV6-5 and TRBJ2-2; 7 positions match TRBD1. Germline V gene lookup returns CDR1 MNHEY and CDR2 SVGAGI. The V and J ends lost 1 base and 5 bases, in that order; junction bases with no gene match: 4. The CDR3 consists of 15 residues. CDR3 sequence (DNA): TGTGCCAGCAGTTACTGGGGGACAGAAACCGGGGAGCTGTTTTTT. This encodes CASSYWGTETGELFF.

This clonotype appeared a few times. The chain joins TRBV5-1 to TRBJ1-2; TRBD1 agrees at 8 bases. CDR1 is SGHRS and CDR2 is YFSETQ in the germline V gene. The junction had 9 bases not matched to a gene; V was cut back by 0 bases and J by 5 bases. The CDR3 contains 16 residues. In nucleotides, the CDR3 is TGCGCCAGCAGCTTGGTATCGGCAGGGGGCTGGTATGGCTACACCTTC. It codes for CASSLVSAGGWYGYTF.